This is a list of T cell receptor beta chains from one sample in a study of blood T cell repertoires in COVID-19. Only in-frame clones appear in the TCRdb table, and some are missing; sequencing was by immunoSEQ multiplex PCR. Of 100,000 or so clones listed, around four fifths are singletons. Material: peripheral blood. These receptors were collected from a woman aged 70-85 years with acute or convalescent COVID-19. Both conserved end residues are part of each CDR3. Each record gives: CDR3 protein, CDR3 DNA, D gene, V gene, clone size, J gene. The D gene is left open where the match is weak. Only part of the rows carry a size: once, few, many, or a class if the clone is expanded.

CDR3 protein: CASLLSGANVLTF
CDR3 DNA: TGTGCCAGCCTCCTCTCTGGGGCCAACGTCCTGACTTTC
D gene: .
V gene: TRBV7-9
clone size: .
J gene: TRBJ2-6

CDR3 protein: CASSLGSGDFYEQYF
CDR3 DNA: TGTGCCAGCAGCTTAGGTAGCGGGGACTTCTACGAGCAGTACTTC
D gene: TRBD2
V gene: TRBV11-2
clone size: .
J gene: TRBJ2-7

CDR3 protein: CASSGRGFNEKLFF
CDR3 DNA: TGTGCCAGCAGCGGCAGGGGATTCAATGAAAAACTGTTTTTT
D gene: .
V gene: TRBV2
clone size: .
J gene: TRBJ1-4

CDR3 protein: CASSRLGQGANEQFF
CDR3 DNA: TGTGCCAGCAGCCGTCTAGGACAGGGGGCCAATGAGCAGTTCTTC
D gene: TRBD1
V gene: TRBV11-2
clone size: .
J gene: TRBJ2-1

CDR3 protein: CAKLAGENQETQYF
CDR3 DNA: TGTGCCAAACTAGCGGGGGAAAACCAAGAGACCCAGTACTTC
D gene: TRBD2
V gene: TRBV2
clone size: .
J gene: TRBJ2-5

CDR3 protein: CASSFGYSTNEKLFF
CDR3 DNA: TGCGCCAGCAGCTTCGGGTATTCAACTAATGAAAAACTGTTTTTT
D gene: .
V gene: TRBV5-1
clone size: .
J gene: TRBJ1-4

CDR3 protein: CSGGLAETGELFF
CDR3 DNA: TGCAGCGGGGGACTAGCGGAGACCGGGGAGCTGTTTTTT
D gene: TRBD2
V gene: TRBV29-1
clone size: .
J gene: TRBJ2-2

CDR3 protein: CASSQESGLAGTDTQYF
CDR3 DNA: TGCGCCAGCAGCCAAGAGTCCGGACTAGCAGGCACAGATACGCAGTATTTT
D gene: TRBD2
V gene: TRBV4-1
clone size: .
J gene: TRBJ2-3

CDR3 protein: CASSLEQGATTGELFF
CDR3 DNA: TGCGCCAGCAGCTTGGAACAGGGGGCGACTACCGGGGAGCTGTTTTTT
D gene: TRBD1
V gene: TRBV5-1
clone size: .
J gene: TRBJ2-2

CDR3 protein: CAISEGGIGPQHF
CDR3 DNA: TGTGCCATCAGTGAAGGGGGCATTGGGCCCCAGCATTTT
D gene: TRBD1
V gene: TRBV10-3
clone size: .
J gene: TRBJ1-5

CDR3 protein: CASSPSNRGRNTEAFF
CDR3 DNA: TGTGCCAGCAGCCCGTCAAACAGGGGGAGGAACACTGAAGCTTTCTTT
D gene: TRBD1
V gene: TRBV3-1/TRBV3-2
clone size: .
J gene: TRBJ1-1

CDR3 protein: CASKAGSNTGELFF
CDR3 DNA: TGTGCCAGCAAGGCAGGGTCGAACACCGGGGAGCTGTTTTTT
D gene: .
V gene: TRBV27
clone size: .
J gene: TRBJ2-2

CDR3 protein: CASSPRQENSPLHF
CDR3 DNA: TGCGCCAGCAGCCCCCGACAGGAGAATTCACCCCTCCACTTT
D gene: .
V gene: TRBV5-1
clone size: .
J gene: TRBJ1-6

CDR3 protein: CACPRGGGGYTF
CDR3 DNA: TGTGCCTGCCCTAGGGGGGGAGGAGGCTACACCTTC
D gene: .
V gene: TRBV30
clone size: .
J gene: TRBJ1-2

CDR3 protein: CASSPGLAGRGARTDTQYF
CDR3 DNA: TGTGCCAGCAGTCCTGGACTAGCGGGACGCGGGGCCCGCACAGATACGCAGTATTTT
D gene: TRBD2
V gene: TRBV6-6
clone size: .
J gene: TRBJ2-3

CDR3 protein: CASSRGSGANVLTF
CDR3 DNA: TGTGCCAGTAGTCGGGGCTCTGGGGCCAACGTCCTGACTTTC
D gene: .
V gene: TRBV19
clone size: .
J gene: TRBJ2-6

CDR3 protein: CASTHDPGGAYGYTF
CDR3 DNA: TGTGCCAGCACCCATGACCCCGGTGGGGCTTATGGCTACACCTTC
D gene: .
V gene: TRBV27
clone size: .
J gene: TRBJ1-2

CDR3 protein: CAETTSTDTQYF
CDR3 DNA: TGTGCCGAGACAACAAGCACAGATACGCAGTATTTT
D gene: .
V gene: TRBV6-5
clone size: .
J gene: TRBJ2-3

CDR3 protein: CASSLAGVQETQYF
CDR3 DNA: TGTGCCAGCAGCTTGGCCGGGGTCCAAGAGACCCAGTACTTC
D gene: .
V gene: TRBV5-4
clone size: .
J gene: TRBJ2-5

CDR3 protein: CASSDAGLRYSGNTIYF
CDR3 DNA: TGTGCCAGCAGCGACGCGGGGTTGAGATATTCTGGAAACACCATATATTTT
D gene: .
V gene: TRBV5-6
clone size: .
J gene: TRBJ1-3

CDR3 protein: CSASFTGRNNSPLHF
CDR3 DNA: TGCAGTGCTAGTTTCACGGGAAGAAATAATTCACCCCTCCACTTT
D gene: .
V gene: TRBV20-1
clone size: .
J gene: TRBJ1-6

CDR3 protein: CASSLALSVNYGYTF
CDR3 DNA: TGTGCCAGCAGCTTAGCGCTCAGCGTTAACTATGGCTACACCTTC
D gene: .
V gene: TRBV7-2
clone size: once
J gene: TRBJ1-2